The 29 T cell receptor beta chains listed next were all sequenced from one sample in a study of memory CD4+ T cells and cytomegalovirus serostatus (dated by TCRdb to 2018 to 2020). The library relied on the immunoSEQ multiplex PCR assay. TCRdb re-hosts the immuneACCESS table, in-frame sequences only. Its copies lack some clones; in the studies checked, an unresolved V gene accounts for under half of them, and the cause for the rest is not known. This sample holds some 29,000 clones; around 74% were observed only once. The ten largest clones represent 0.5% to 0.8% of the sample. A FACSAria II was used to sort memory CD4+ T cells, defined as single viable CD3+CD4+CD8-CD45RO+ cells. What was sequenced was memory CD4+ T cells from blood. These receptors were obtained from an adult in good health and CMV-seronegative. Some clones in this sample may be carry-over from other donors' samples.

The gene calls are TRBV19 and TRBJ2-3; 7 bases agree with TRBD1. Trimming at V came to 5 bases and at J to 5 bases, leaving 13 bases not matched to a gene. This CDR3 spans 16 amino acids. The germline V gene encodes CDR1 LNHDA and CDR2 SQIVND (reference sequence). CDR3 amino acids: CASSSQRQGLGDTQYF. CDR3 nucleotide sequence: TGTGCCAGTAGTTCCCAACGACAGGGTCTAGGAGATACGCAGTATTTT. The variable domain in full, with the rest retrieved from reference TRBV19 and TRBJ2-3, is DGGITQSPKYLFRKEGQNVTLSCEQNLNHDAMYWYRQDPGQGLRLIYYSQIVNDFQKGDIAEGYSVSREKKESFPLTVTSAQKNPTAFYLCASSSQRQGLGDTQYFGPGTRLTVL.

This clone was counted a few times. The CDR3 sequence: CASSLPTAGANVLTF. CDR3 bases: TGCGCCAGCAGCTTGCCCACAGCAGGGGCCAACGTCCTGACTTTC. V gene TRBV5-1 combines with J gene TRBJ2-6, with unresolved D. CDR3 size: 15 residues. Trimming removed 1 base at V and 4 bases at J, with 9 bases between. The germline V gene encodes CDR1 SGHRS and CDR2 YFSETQ.

The J gene is TRBJ1-5, the V gene TRBV5-5; D might be TRBD1 (6 bases). Trimming cost V 4 bases and J 5 bases, with 13 bases left between them. Germline CDR1 reads SGHKS; CDR2 reads YYEKEE (reference sequence). The CDR3 runs to 14 residues. The CDR3 DNA is TGTGCCAGCAGCCCGTCAGGGGTGTATCAGCCCCAGCATTTT. Protein: CASSPSGVYQPQHF.

The chain joins TRBV6-5 to TRBJ1-6, with D maybe TRBD1 (6 bases). Germline loops: CDR1 MNHEY, CDR2 SVGAGI. The CDR3 has 14 residues. V lost 6 bases to trimming and J lost 7 bases, with 13 bases between them. The CDR3 nucleotides read TGTGCCAGCAGCCGGCGACAGGAAAATTCACCCCTCCACTTT. Encoded protein: CASSRRQENSPLHF.

This clone showed up just a few times. V and J are TRBV6-1 and TRBJ1-3; D gene uncertain. Germline V lookup: CDR1 MNHNS, CDR2 SASEGT. CDR3 length: 15 residues. V lost 4 bases and J 0 bases, leaving 10 bases between the germline ends. CDR3 nucleotides: TGTGCCAGCAGTGTCGGAGGGAACTCTGGAAACACCATATATTTT. Amino acids: CASSVGGNSGNTIYF.

The chain carries TRBV27 and TRBJ2-7, with D uncertain. Germline V gene lookup returns CDR1 MNHEY and CDR2 SMNVEV (reference sequence). This CDR3 contains 12 residues. Trimming removed 6 bases from V and 2 bases from J, with 8 bases in between. CDR3 nucleotide sequence: TGTGCCAGCAGAGGAACAGCCTACGAGCAGTACTTC. Translated, it gives CASRGTAYEQYF.

Regarding this clone: At one end the junction does not follow the germline gene, possibly because of a read error. The genes are TRBV7-2 and TRBJ2-3, with 9 nucleotides matching TRBD2. CDR3 length: 15 residues. The germline V gene has CDR1 SGHTA and CDR2 FQGNSA. The CDR3 spells CASSIAGELTDTQYF. As DNA, the CDR3 is TGTGCCAGCAGCATAGCGGGGGAGCTCACAGATACGCAGTATTTT. Filled out from reference TRBV7-2 and TRBJ2-3, the complete variable domain reads GAGVSQSPSNKVTEKGKDVELRCDPISGHTALYWYRQSLGQGLEFLIYFQGNSAPDKSGLPSDRFSAERTGGSVSTLTIQRTQQEDSAVYLCASSIAGELTDTQYFGPGTRLTVL.

V and J are TRBV7-2 and TRBJ1-4; 8 bases align to TRBD1. The CDR3 spans 14 residues. V lost 4 bases to trimming and J lost 7 bases; unmatched junction nucleotides: 5. Germline CDR1 SGHTA, CDR2 FQGNSA. The CDR3 region has the DNA TGTGCCAGCAGCTCAGGACAGGGTTTTGAAAAACTGTTTTTT. It translates to CASSSGQGFEKLFF.

This clone was seen a few times. V is TRBV2 and J is TRBJ2-1; weak D call: TRBD1 (6 bases). Trimming left V 8 bases short and J 1 base short, with 6 bases between. This CDR3 region has 12 residues. Per the germline V gene, CDR1 is SNHLY and CDR2 is FYNNEI. CDR3 nucleotide sequence: TGTGCCAGCGGACAGTCCTACAATGAGCAGTTCTTC. Translation: CASGQSYNEQFF.

The table lists this clone with a count of one. This sequence joins TRBV6-6 and TRBJ2-5; TRBD2 aligns across 13 bases. Germline-derived CDR1 and CDR2 are MNHNY and SVGAGI (reference sequence). V gave up 2 bases and J gave up 5 bases; unmatched junction bases: 5. This CDR3 region has 16 residues. The CDR3: CASSYGTSGVGETQYF. In DNA form, the CDR3 reads TGTGCCAGCAGTTACGGGACTAGCGGGGTCGGTGAGACCCAGTACTTC.

This rearrangement joins TRBV11-3 to TRBJ1-1; the D is unclear. The CDR3 extends over 11 amino acids. Looked up from germline, CDR1 is SGHNT and CDR2 is YENEEA. Trimming left V 4 bases short and J 11 bases short, with 11 bases between. DNA for the CDR3: TGTGCCAGCAGCTCGTCCGGGTATGCTTTCTTT. Protein sequence: CASSSSGYAFF. Variable domain in full (rest from reference TRBV11-3 and TRBJ1-1): EAGVVQSPRYKIIEKKQPVAFWCNPISGHNTLYWYLQNLGQGPELLIRYENEEAVDDSQLPKDRFSAERLKGVDSTLKIQPAELGDSAVYLCASSSSGYAFFGQGTRLTVV.

By share, this clone counts as medium-sized. This rearrangement joins TRBV19 to TRBJ1-4; D unclear. With 3 bases removed from V and 8 bases from J, the gap between germline ends came to 10 bases. CDR1 is LNHDA, CDR2 SQIVND, per germline (reference sequence). The CDR3 loop spans 13 amino acids. CDR3 loop: CASSIGREEKLFF. The CDR3 nucleotides read TGTGCCAGTAGTATCGGGCGGGAAGAAAAACTGTTTTTT.

This clone was found a few times. CDR3 nucleotides: TGTGCCTGCCAATCCCGGGGGGCCTACGAGCAGTACTTC. Protein sequence: CACQSRGAYEQYF. The rearrangement joins TRBV30 to TRBJ2-7, with 7 bases identical to TRBD2. The CDR3 contains 13 residues. Germline loops: CDR1 GTSNPN, CDR2 SVGIG (reference sequence). The V segment lost 6 bases and the J segment 2 bases; nucleotides outside the gene matches: 7.

This rearrangement joins TRBV5-1 to TRBJ1-1; D is uncertain. V lost 0 bases to trimming and J lost 3 bases, with 18 bases between them. The V gene's germline CDR1 is SGHRS and CDR2 YFSETQ. There are 17 residues in the CDR3. The CDR3 loop is CASSLAAVGRGYTEAFF. The CDR3, as DNA: TGCGCCAGCAGCTTGGCCGCGGTGGGGAGAGGGTACACTGAAGCTTTCTTT.

The chain links TRBV19 to TRBJ2-3; 10 nucleotides match TRBD2. Trimming removed 5 bases from V and 8 bases from J; junction bases left unmatched: 7. CDR3 size: 14 residues. Per the germline V gene, CDR1 is LNHDA and CDR2 is SQIVND (reference sequence). This chain's CDR3 is CASSPQRGGGTQYF. In nucleotides, the CDR3 is TGTGCCAGTAGTCCCCAGCGGGGGGGTGGTACGCAGTATTTT.

This chain uses TRBV19 with TRBJ1-2, with D perhaps TRBD1 (5 bases). Germline V gene lookup returns CDR1 LNHDA and CDR2 SQIVND (reference sequence). The CDR3 is 15 amino acids. The germline V and J ends were trimmed by 4 bases and 0 bases, with 12 bases remaining between them. For the CDR3, the DNA is TGTGCCAGTAGTACCCCAGGGATTGCTAACTATGGCTACACCTTC. It translates to CASSTPGIANYGYTF.

The rearrangement links TRBV7-9 to TRBJ1-2, with 7 bases identical to TRBD1. Germline-derived CDR1 and CDR2 are SEHNR and FQNEAQ (reference sequence). The V segment lost 6 bases and the J segment 7 bases; nucleotides outside the gene matches: 11. The CDR3 is made up of 14 amino acids. The CDR3: CASSPMGTGAGYTF. In DNA form, the CDR3 reads TGTGCCAGCAGTCCTATGGGCACAGGGGCTGGCTACACCTTC.

In its sample, this clone ranks as medium-sized (0.01 to 0.1%). This chain uses TRBV19 with TRBJ2-6; no reliable D call. V lost 3 bases, J lost 3 bases, and 12 bases lay in between. Germline V gene lookup returns CDR1 LNHDA and CDR2 SQIVND (reference sequence). This CDR3 region has 16 residues. The CDR3 here is CASSMGWGGGANVLTF. DNA of the CDR3: TGTGCCAGTAGTATGGGGTGGGGTGGTGGGGCCAACGTCCTGACTTTC. The full variable domain, in which reference TRBV19 and TRBJ2-6 provide the parts outside the CDR3, is DGGITQSPKYLFRKEGQNVTLSCEQNLNHDAMYWYRQDPGQGLRLIYYSQIVNDFQKGDIAEGYSVSREKKESFPLTVTSAQKNPTAFYLCASSMGWGGGANVLTFGAGSRLTVL.

The chain couples TRBV12-5 to TRBJ2-4; maybe TRBD1 (6 bases). The CDR3 is 17 amino acids. The ends were cut back, 3 bases at V and 0 bases at J, with 15 bases in the middle. The germline gives CDR1 LGHNT, CDR2 FRNRAP. CDR3 coding DNA: TGTGCTAGTGGTTTCTTTAGGGACAACCAAGCCAAAAACATTCAGTACTTC. This sequence encodes CASGFFRDNQAKNIQYF.

CDR3 protein: CASSTQTSGGPHNEQFF. The CDR3 region has the DNA TGTGCCAGCAGCACACAGACTAGCGGGGGTCCCCACAATGAGCAGTTCTTC. The chain couples TRBV11-2 to TRBJ2-1; 12 nucleotides match TRBD2. Germline CDR1 SGHAT, CDR2 FQNNGV. Germline trimming cut 5 bases from V and 5 bases from J; bases unmatched to any gene: 10. The CDR3 consists of 17 residues.

The chain has TRBV5-8 and TRBJ1-5; D not certain. The CDR3 spans 14 residues. V shed 1 base and J shed 5 bases, with 10 bases lying between them. CDR1 and CDR2 from the germline V gene are SGHTS and YDEGEE. CDR3 coding DNA: TGTGCCAGCAGCTTGATGCCTACTGATCAGCCCCAGCATTTT. It yields the protein CASSLMPTDQPQHF.

The chain recombines TRBV2 with TRBJ1-2; 7 bases match TRBD1. V shed 7 bases and J 2 bases; nucleotides not matched to a gene: 7. The CDR3 runs to 14 residues. Germline V gives CDR1 SNHLY, CDR2 FYNNEI. This chain's CDR3 is CASTPGTENYGYTF. CDR3 nucleotide sequence: TGTGCCAGCACTCCCGGGACAGAGAACTATGGCTACACCTTC.

On this clone itself: The conserved phenylalanine or tryptophan normally closing the CDR3 is absent here, so this likely arose from a read error. Because the CDR3's place on the DNA is in doubt, the DNA is left out and the CDR3 is given as listed by TCRdb. The J gene is TRBJ1-2, the V gene TRBV5-6; TRBD1 is taken as the D call from the table, unchecked against the DNA. Looked up from germline, CDR1 is SGHDT and CDR2 is YYEEEE. Including both end residues, the CDR3 is 12 amino acids long. The CDR3 loop reads CASSFDRGHPSV.

The chain is built from TRBV5-1 and TRBJ1-3, with TRBD1 matching over 7 bases. V was pared by 4 bases and J by 4 bases, with 17 bases of the junction left unmatched. The germline gives CDR1 SGHRS, CDR2 YFSETQ. The CDR3 is 18 residues long. Here the CDR3 DNA reads TGCGCCAGCAGCCCGGACCCCCCCACAGGGGCGCGGGGAAACACCATATATTTT. Translated, it gives CASSPDPPTGARGNTIYF.

The chain links TRBV18 to TRBJ1-1, with no clear D. Germline CDR1 reads KGHSH; CDR2 reads LQKENI. The V end lost 3 bases, the J end lost 2 bases, and 4 bases lay between the germline ends. The CDR3 spans 12 residues. The CDR3 is CASSPANTEAFF. As DNA, the CDR3 is TGTGCCAGCTCACCCGCAAACACTGAAGCTTTCTTT.

The chain links TRBV21-1 to TRBJ1-3. TRBV21-1 is tagged as a pseudogene. This CDR3 comprises 13 residues. CDR3 region: CASKVDPGDTIYF. CDR3 bases: TGTGCCAGCAAGGTAGACCCCGGAGACACCATATATTTT.

This chain's CDR3 is CASILEGTGELFF. The CDR3, as DNA: TGTGCCAGCATCCTCGAAGGAACCGGGGAGCTGTTTTTT. The chain combines TRBV28 with TRBJ2-2, with D hard to call. The V end was cut by 7 bases, the J end by 5 bases, with 11 bases between. Germline CDR1 MDHEN, CDR2 SYDVKM. The length of the CDR3 is 13 residues.

The CDR3 loop is CASRTRTGTNYGYTF. CDR3 nucleotides: TGTGCCAGCAGAACACGGACAGGGACTAACTATGGCTACACCTTC. The chain carries TRBV6-5 and TRBJ1-2, with 8 bases identical to TRBD1. The CDR3 covers 15 residues. Looked up from germline, CDR1 is MNHEY and CDR2 is SVGAGI. Trimming cost V 6 bases and J 0 bases; bases outside gene matches: 6.

The chain combines TRBV27 with TRBJ2-2, with 7 nucleotides matching TRBD1. The V gene end was trimmed by 2 bases and the J gene end by 3 bases; junction bases not matched to a gene: 3. In germline, CDR1 is MNHEY, CDR2 SMNVEV (reference sequence). This CDR3 region has 15 residues. CDR3 DNA sequence: TGTGCCAGCAGTTTAGGCCAGGGGGACACCGGGGAGCTGTTTTTT. This translates into CASSLGQGDTGELFF.